Shown below are 14 T cell receptor beta chains from a single sample sequenced in a study of identical twins. TCRdb passed the 5' RACE reads through MiXCR, listing each CDR3 protein once. There are 140,000 to 150,000 distinct CDR3 sequences in the sample; under 4.5% occur only once, and around 8.1% lies in the top ten. Sample: memory T cells sorted from blood. The source of these receptors is a man aged 18 to 29 in good health.

The genes are TRBV19 and TRBJ1-5; 7 nucleotides align to TRBD1. The CDR3 totals 15 residues. Germline loops: CDR1 LNHDA, CDR2 SQIVND (reference sequence). V lost 5 bases and J lost 3; bases outside the gene matches: 7. Here the CDR3 reads CASSPPGQLNQPQHF. The CDR3, as DNA: TGTGCCAGTAGTCCCCCGGGACAGCTCAATCAGCCCCAGCATTTT.

At least ten counts were recorded for this clonotype. V is TRBV5-1 and J is TRBJ2-3, with TRBD1 matching over 10 bases. V lost 0 bases, J lost 7 bases, and 8 bases stayed unmatched. There are 16 residues in the CDR3. CDR1 and CDR2 (germline): SGHRS, YFSETQ. CDR3: CASSLDVRDRGHTQYF. CDR3 coding DNA: TGCGCCAGCAGCTTGGACGTCCGGGACAGGGGACATACGCAGTATTTT.

In its sample, this clonotype was seen many times. The V call is TRBV5-1, the J call TRBJ2-5; D could derive from TRBD1 or TRBD2 (5 bases each). CDR3 length: 15 amino acids. V was cut by 0 bases and J by 5 bases, with 14 bases left in between. Germline CDR1 reads SGHRS; CDR2 reads YFSETQ. CDR3 sequence reads: CASSLGDQVAETQYF. The CDR3 DNA reads as TGCGCCAGCAGCTTGGGGGACCAGGTAGCGGAGACCCAGTACTTC.

This clonotype has a count of ten or more. The V call is TRBV12-3 or TRBV12-4, the J call TRBJ1-2, with D uncertain. The CDR3 runs to 12 residues. V was clipped by 5 bases and J by 9 bases, with 13 bases between them. CDR3 bases: TGTGCCAGCAGTACTGGTTTTTTAAGCTACACCTTC. Its translation: CASSTGFLSYTF.

This clonotype was seen ten or more times. The chain joins TRBV12-3 or TRBV12-4 to TRBJ2-1; the D is unclear. V was clipped by 3 bases and J by 10 bases, with 7 bases between them. CDR3 size: 11 residues. The CDR3 DNA follows: TGTGCCAGCAGTTTGGGCGTGGAGCAGTTCTTC. Encoded protein: CASSLGVEQFF.

This clonotype was counted ten times or more. This chain links TRBV7-8 with TRBJ2-7; perhaps TRBD2 as D (6 bases). The CDR3 covers 13 residues. Germline V gene sequence: CDR1 SGHVS, CDR2 FQNEAQ. V dropped 5 bases and J dropped 2 bases, with 10 bases sitting between them. CDR3 coding DNA: TGTGCCAGCAGCAACCGACTAGCCTACGAGCAGTACTTC. Protein product: CASSNRLAYEQYF.

This clonotype was counted at least ten times. V usage is TRBV5-1 and J usage is TRBJ1-2; tentative D call: TRBD1 (5 bases). This CDR3 comprises 16 residues. V was pared by 4 bases and J by 8 bases, with 24 bases between. From germline, CDR1 is SGHRS and CDR2 YFSETQ. The CDR3 region is CASSPAGGAGIIGYTF. The CDR3 nucleotides read TGCGCCAGCAGCCCAGCGGGCGGGGCGGGAATAATCGGCTACACCTTC.

This clonotype was recorded only once. One end of the junction does not line up with germline, which may come from a read error. The chain combines TRBV25-1 with TRBJ1-4; no reliable D call. The CDR3 loop spans 12 amino acids. The germline CDR1 and CDR2 sequences are MGHDK and SYGVNS. The CDR3 region is CVSSEYNEKLFF. As DNA, the CDR3 is TGCGTCAGCAGTGAATACAATGAAAAACTGTTTTTT. The full variable domain, completed using reference TRBV25-1 and TRBJ1-4, is EADIYQTPRYLVIGTGKKITLECSQTMGHDKMYWYQQDPGMELHLIHYSYGVNSTEKGDLSSESTVSRIRTEHFPLTLESARPSHTSQYLCVSSEYNEKLFFGSGTQLSVL.

Ten or more counts support this clonotype. J is TRBJ1-5 and V is TRBV6-2 or TRBV6-3; 8 bases line up with TRBD1. V dropped 0 bases and J dropped 0; count of bases not matched to a gene: 7. This CDR3 region has 18 residues. Germline CDR1 and CDR2: MNHEY and SVGEGT. CDR3 residues: CASSYSRQGQYSNQPQHF. In DNA, the CDR3 is TGTGCCAGCAGTTACTCGCGACAGGGGCAATATAGCAATCAGCCCCAGCATTTT.

This clonotype was seen many times. V gene TRBV6-1 combines with J gene TRBJ1-1; D possibly corresponds to TRBD1 (5 bases). The V gene's germline CDR1 is MNHNS and CDR2 SASEGT. The CDR3 totals 13 residues. V was trimmed by 0 bases and J by 11 bases, leaving 13 bases between them. CDR3 amino acids: CASSEAGTLGAFF. In DNA form, the CDR3 reads TGTGCCAGCAGTGAAGCAGGGACTTTGGGGGCTTTCTTT.

This clonotype has a count of ten or more. The chain carries TRBV7-9 and TRBJ1-5; D remains ambiguous. The CDR3 runs 12 residues. From germline, CDR1 is SEHNR and CDR2 FQNEAQ (reference sequence). The V and J ends lost 5 bases and 5 bases respectively, with 7 bases between them. The CDR3 reads CASSPEHQPQHF. The CDR3 nucleotides are TGTGCCAGCAGCCCGGAGCATCAGCCCCAGCATTTT.

This clonotype was observed at least ten times. The V and J genes are TRBV20-1 and TRBJ2-7, with D possibly TRBD2 on 6 matching bases. This CDR3 contains 14 residues. The V gene's germline CDR1 is DFQATT and CDR2 SNEGSKA (reference sequence). V was cut by 3 bases and J by 4 bases, with 16 bases left in between. This CDR3 is CSASVPGAGYEQYF. As DNA, the CDR3 is TGCAGTGCTAGTGTCCCTGGCGCGGGGTACGAGCAGTACTTC.

This clonotype was found many times. The rearrangement uses TRBV11-2 and TRBJ1-1; D is unresolved. V was cut by 1 base and J by 5 bases, with 8 bases left in between. Germline CDR1 is SGHAT and CDR2 is FQNNGV. The CDR3 extends over 13 amino acids. CDR3 region: CASSLGAGTEAFF. The CDR3 DNA follows: TGTGCCAGCAGCTTAGGGGCGGGGACTGAAGCTTTCTTT.

This clonotype was seen at least ten times. The chain joins TRBV6-1 to TRBJ1-2, with 9 bases matching TRBD1. This CDR3 is 15 amino acids long. V was pared by 1 base and J by 0 bases, with 0 bases of the junction left unmatched. Germline V gene data show CDR1 as MNHNS and CDR2 as SASEGT. The CDR3 here is CASSEGQGANYGYTF. CDR3 bases: TGTGCCAGCAGTGAAGGACAGGGGGCTAACTATGGCTACACCTTC.